The 8 T cell receptor beta chains presented below share a single source sample, sequenced in a study of blood T cell repertoires in COVID-19. The data were produced by immunoSEQ multiplex PCR, yet TCRdb's version contains in-frame clones alone and is incomplete. Of 220,000 or so clones listed, roughly 80% are singletons. The sample was peripheral blood. The receptors shown here come from a woman aged 70-85 years with acute or convalescent COVID-19.

The rearrangement links TRBV15 to TRBJ2-3, with 9 bases that match TRBD2. Trimming took 8 bases from V and 0 from J; bases not matched to a gene: 3. The CDR3 covers 14 residues. CDR1 and CDR2 from the germline V gene are LNHNV and YYDKDF (reference sequence). The CDR3 sequence is CATLAGGSTDTQYF. DNA for the CDR3: TGTGCCACCCTGGCGGGAGGGAGCACAGATACGCAGTATTTT.

The CDR3 DNA is TGCGCCAGCAGCTTGAATTACGGGTCGGTTCACACTGAAGCTTTCTTT. Translation: CASSLNYGSVHTEAFF. The J gene is TRBJ1-1, the V gene TRBV5-1; D remains unclear. V was clipped by 1 base and J by 3 bases, with 16 bases between them. The CDR3 contains 16 residues. Germline CDR1 SGHRS, CDR2 YFSETQ.

The V gene is TRBV7-6, the J gene TRBJ2-1; 9 bases match TRBD1. The germline V gene has CDR1 SGHVS and CDR2 FNYEAQ. Trimming at V came to 5 bases and at J to 14 bases, leaving 10 bases not matched to a gene. The CDR3 runs to 13 residues. For the CDR3, the DNA is TGTGCCAGCAGCCACACCACAGGGGGCGCGAAGTTCTTC. Residues: CASSHTTGGAKFF.

CDR3 amino acids: CASSETGTGSREKLFF. CDR3 sequence (DNA): TGTGCCAGCAGCGAGACCGGGACAGGGTCTAGGGAAAAACTGTTTTTT. The chain combines TRBV6-6 with TRBJ1-4, with TRBD1 identical over 9 bases. The V gene's germline CDR1 is MNHNY and CDR2 SVGAGI (reference sequence). The junction had 13 bases not matched to a gene; V was cut back by 6 bases and J by 8 bases. The CDR3 sequence is 16 residues long.

This clone has only one observation. The genes are TRBV6-6 and TRBJ1-6; unclear D gene. The CDR3 loop spans 15 amino acids. Trimming cost V 7 bases and J 6 bases, with 16 bases left between them. Germline assignment: CDR1 MNHNY and CDR2 SVGAGI (reference sequence). Here the CDR3 DNA reads TGTGCCAGCAACCCCAGTCCGCAGGCTAATTCACCCCTCCACTTT. This sequence encodes CASNPSPQANSPLHF.

This chain uses TRBV11-2 with TRBJ2-3; 8 nucleotides line up with TRBD2. Trimming took 1 base from V and 4 from J; bases not matched to a gene: 4. The CDR3 has 15 amino acids. The V gene's germline CDR1 is SGHAT and CDR2 FQNNGV. CDR3 in DNA: TGTGCCAGCAGCTTAGCTAGCGGGTTTTCAGATACGCAGTATTTT. It is translated as CASSLASGFSDTQYF.

This clone was seen just once. J is TRBJ1-5 and V is TRBV30, with 9 bases aligning to TRBD1. The CDR3 is 15 amino acids. Germline CDR1 and CDR2: GTSNPN and SVGIG (reference sequence). V shed 1 base, J shed 6 bases, and the junction held 7 bases outside the gene matches. The CDR3, as DNA: TGTGCCTGGAGTGGGTTAACAGGGGGCGTTCAGCCCCAGCATTTT. Translated: CAWSGLTGGVQPQHF.

The chain recombines TRBV7-8 with TRBJ1-1; D not certain. The CDR3 runs to 13 residues. CDR1 and CDR2 (germline): SGHVS, FQNEAQ. V was clipped by 4 bases and J by 2 bases, with 8 bases between them. CDR3 sequence: CASSSRLNTEAFF. CDR3 nucleotide sequence: TGTGCCAGCAGCTCCAGGCTTAACACTGAAGCTTTCTTT.